This passage covers 22 T cell receptor beta chains from one sample sequenced in a study of T-cell reconstitution after alpha-beta-depleted transplantation in children. During its preparation, the TCRbeta library received unique molecular identifiers. Via MiXCR, TCRdb re-called the PCR reads, giving one row per CDR3 protein. Of more than 200,000 distinct CDR3 sequences in the sample, 9% to 10% were seen once. This sample comprised PBMCs from the stem cell graft donor, obtained from the stem cell graft. Receptors were obtained from a human donor who donated a stem cell graft to a child with SCID.

This clonotype was seen ten or more times. The CDR3 loop is CASSFPGEKLFF. DNA for the CDR3: TGTGCCAGCAGCTTCCCGGGGGAAAAACTGTTTTTT. V gene TRBV11-2 combines with J gene TRBJ1-4; D ambiguous. Germline V gene lookup returns CDR1 SGHAT and CDR2 FQNNGV. V lost 3 bases and J lost 8, with 7 bases in between. The CDR3 spans 12 residues.

This clonotype was seen repeatedly, ten times or more. The rearrangement joins TRBV5-6 to TRBJ2-7, with TRBD1 identical over 7 bases. In germline, CDR1 is SGHDT, CDR2 YYEEEE. The CDR3 covers 15 residues. Trimming at V came to 3 bases and at J to 7 bases, leaving 13 bases not matched to a gene. This CDR3 is CASSSDRASRREQYF. The CDR3 DNA reads as TGTGCCAGCAGCTCAGACAGGGCCTCTCGAAGGGAGCAGTACTTC.

This clonotype was seen more than once but under ten times. The chain combines TRBV11-3 with TRBJ2-1; D is perhaps TRBD1 (5 bases). Trimming removed 1 base from V and 9 bases from J, with 16 bases in between. Germline-derived CDR1 and CDR2 are SGHNT and YENEEA. The CDR3 length is 15 residues. CDR3 sequence: CASSLVGQGLSEQFF. CDR3 DNA: TGTGCCAGCAGCTTAGTTGGTCAGGGTTTGAGTGAGCAGTTCTTC.

There are many counts of this clonotype. The gene calls are TRBV5-1 and TRBJ2-7; D uncertain. Trimming left V 0 bases short and J 0 bases short, with 7 bases between. CDR1 is SGHRS and CDR2 is YFSETQ in the germline V gene. This CDR3 comprises 14 residues. CDR3 loop: CASSLVAVSYEQYF. The CDR3 nucleotides are TGCGCCAGCAGCTTGGTGGCAGTCTCCTACGAGCAGTACTTC.

The table lists this clonotype with a few counts. The DNA of the CDR3 is TGTGCCAGCAGGGGACAGGGGGTCTCTGAAGCTTTCTTT. Translated, it gives CASRGQGVSEAFF. The rearrangement links TRBV2 to TRBJ1-1, with 11 nucleotides matching TRBD1. V dropped 6 bases and J dropped 6; count of bases not matched to a gene: 3. The CDR3 has 13 amino acids. Germline CDR1 is SNHLY and CDR2 is FYNNEI.

This clonotype has ten or more counts. The genes are TRBV10-3 and TRBJ2-7; D assignment may be TRBD1 or TRBD2 (5 bases each). Trimming left V 3 bases short and J 2 bases short, with 11 bases between. Germline values: CDR1 ENHRY, CDR2 SYGVKD. This CDR3 has 14 amino acids. CDR3 residues: CAISDRESTYEQYF. The CDR3 DNA reads as TGTGCCATCAGTGACAGGGAGTCAACCTACGAGCAGTACTTC.

This clonotype was seen repeatedly, ten times or more. This chain uses TRBV6-1 with TRBJ2-7, with TRBD2 matching over 9 bases. V lost 2 bases, J lost 0 bases, and 2 bases stayed unmatched. From germline, CDR1 is MNHNS and CDR2 SASEGT. CDR3 length: 15 amino acids. The CDR3 is CASSEIAGASYEQYF. The CDR3 region has the DNA TGTGCCAGCAGTGAAATAGCGGGGGCCTCCTACGAGCAGTACTTC.

There are many counts of this clonotype. J is TRBJ1-1 and V is TRBV12-3 or TRBV12-4, with D unresolved. The CDR3 is 15 amino acids. V lost 0 bases to trimming and J lost 5 bases, with 13 bases between them. The CDR3: CASSLARSGGTEAFF. The DNA for the CDR3 is TGTGCCAGCAGTTTAGCCAGGTCGGGAGGGACTGAAGCTTTCTTT.

At least ten counts were recorded for this clonotype. The chain couples TRBV5-1 to TRBJ1-5, with D hard to call. This CDR3 contains 13 residues. Trimming shortened V by 1 base and J by 3 bases, and 5 bases separated the two germline ends. From germline, CDR1 is SGHRS and CDR2 YFSETQ. The CDR3 region is CASSLNPNQPQHF. The CDR3 nucleotides read TGCGCCAGCAGCTTGAACCCCAATCAGCCCCAGCATTTT.

In its sample, this clonotype was seen many times. The V and J genes are TRBV4-3 and TRBJ1-6; 7 bases map to TRBD1. The CDR3 spans 14 residues. The germline V gene encodes CDR1 LGHNA and CDR2 YSLEER. V lost 4 bases, J lost 9 bases, and 6 bases stayed unmatched. As DNA, the CDR3 is TGCGCCAGCAGCCCGGGACAGCTCCCTTCACCCCTCCACTTT. It yields the protein CASSPGQLPSPLHF.

This clonotype was detected many times. The DNA of the CDR3 is TGTGCCACCAGTGACTCCCGGAGGGGGCCAAGCTCCTACAATGAGCAGTTCTTC. It codes for CATSDSRRGPSSYNEQFF. This chain links TRBV24-1 with TRBJ2-1; possibly TRBD1 for D (7 bases). In germline, CDR1 is KGHDR, CDR2 SFDVKD. The V and J ends lost 4 bases and 0 bases respectively, with 18 bases between them. The length of the CDR3 is 18 residues.

This clonotype occurred many times. V and J are TRBV5-1 and TRBJ2-2, with 7 nucleotides matching TRBD1. Losses at the gene ends were 5 bases for V and 5 bases for J; bases not matched to a gene: 12. Germline V CDR1 and CDR2: SGHRS, YFSETQ. The CDR3 length is 16 residues. The chain's CDR3 is CASSYARDSRTGELFF. CDR3 sequence (DNA): TGCGCCAGCAGTTATGCCCGGGACAGCCGTACCGGGGAGCTGTTTTTT. The full variable domain, with the rest looked up from reference TRBV5-1 and TRBJ2-2, is KAGVTQTPRYLIKTRGQQVTLSCSPISGHRSVSWYQQTPGQGLQFLFEYFSETQRNKGNFPGRFSGRQFSNSRSEMNVSTLELGDSALYLCASSYARDSRTGELFFGEGSRLTVL.

This clonotype has a count of ten or more. This sequence joins TRBV14 and TRBJ2-5; D gene ambiguous. The V gene's germline CDR1 is SGHDN and CDR2 FVKESK. The V end lost 1 base, the J end lost 1 base, and 7 bases lay between the germline ends. The CDR3 is 14 residues long. CDR3 in amino acids: CASSQGAGQETQYF. The CDR3 coding sequence is TGTGCCAGCAGCCAAGGGGCAGGCCAAGAGACCCAGTACTTC.

This clonotype was counted at least ten times. The CDR3 sequence: CASSQDWGRSGGTDTQYF. CDR3 nucleotides: TGTGCCAGCAGCCAAGATTGGGGGAGGAGCGGGGGCACAGATACGCAGTATTTT. The chain combines TRBV14 with TRBJ2-3; the match to TRBD2 covers 7 bases. CDR1 and CDR2 from the germline V gene are SGHDN and FVKESK. This CDR3 region has 18 residues. Unmatched junction bases numbered 10, after V lost 0 bases and J lost 1 base.

This clonotype was seen ten or more times. The chain joins TRBV20-1 to TRBJ1-1; D possibly corresponds to TRBD1 (6 bases). This CDR3 has 16 amino acids. The V gene lost 5 bases and the J gene lost 1 base, with 20 bases spanning the gap. CDR1 is DFQATT and CDR2 is SNEGSKA in the germline V gene (reference sequence). CDR3 sequence reads: CSASYGAGTSNTEAFF. The CDR3 coding sequence is TGCAGTGCTTCCTATGGCGCCGGGACATCGAACACTGAAGCTTTCTTT.

Ten or more counts support this clonotype. The chain couples TRBV20-1 to TRBJ1-1; no definite D call. Germline values: CDR1 DFQATT, CDR2 SNEGSKA (reference sequence). V lost 5 bases to trimming and J lost 0 bases, with 7 bases between them. The CDR3 is made up of 12 amino acids. CDR3 residues: CSALQLNTEAFF. The CDR3 DNA reads as TGCAGTGCTCTCCAATTGAACACTGAAGCTTTCTTT.

The chain has TRBV19 and TRBJ2-7, with 8 bases aligning to TRBD1. Germline CDR1 and CDR2: LNHDA and SQIVND (reference sequence). This CDR3 contains 14 residues. V lost 5 bases, J lost 4 bases, and 7 bases stayed unmatched. CDR3 sequence: CASSSRTGIYEQYF. CDR3 bases: TGTGCCAGTAGTTCCCGGACAGGGATTTACGAGCAGTACTTC.

This clonotype was picked up many times. The limits of the CDR3 on the DNA are not certain, so only TCRdb's listed CDR3 is given. The chain employs TRBV29-1 and TRBJ2-7; the table's TRBD1 call for D was not verified on the DNA. The V gene's germline CDR1 is SQVTM and CDR2 ANQGSEA. From its first to its last residue, the CDR3 has 11 amino acids. CDR3 sequence reads: CSVALGSERYF.

In its sample, this clonotype was seen many times. This chain connects TRBV29-1 to TRBJ2-1; the match to TRBD1 covers 7 bases. The germline CDR1 and CDR2 sequences are SQVTM and ANQGSEA. This CDR3 comprises 14 residues. V was pared by 5 bases and J by 2 bases, with 6 bases of the junction left unmatched. The CDR3 bases are TGCAGCGTTTATCCGGGACAGACCTACAATGAGCAGTTCTTC. Translation gives CSVYPGQTYNEQFF.

This clonotype was picked up a small number of times. CDR3 sequence: CASRLSADQPQHF. In nucleotides, the CDR3 is TGTGCCAGCAGATTATCTGCCGATCAGCCCCAGCATTTT. The chain couples TRBV6-6 to TRBJ1-5; unclear D gene. Trimming cost V 6 bases and J 5 bases, with 11 bases left between them. This CDR3 has 13 residues. The germline gives CDR1 MNHNY, CDR2 SVGAGI (reference sequence).

The rearrangement links TRBV7-6 to TRBJ2-2; 9 bases map to TRBD1. This CDR3 region has 19 residues. After removal of 0 bases from V and 2 bases from J, the junction contained 10 bases not matched to a gene. Per the germline V gene, CDR1 is SGHVS and CDR2 is FNYEAQ. CDR3 in DNA: TGTGCCAGCAGCTTAGCCACCACCGGGACAGGGAAAAACACCGGGGAGCTGTTTTTT. Protein: CASSLATTGTGKNTGELFF.

In its sample, this clonotype was seen a few times. The chain combines TRBV11-2 with TRBJ2-3, with 9 nucleotides matching TRBD1. J lost 14 bases, V lost 3 bases, and 9 bases had no gene match. The CDR3 has 13 amino acids. Germline V gene sequence: CDR1 SGHAT, CDR2 FQNNGV. The CDR3 nucleotides read TGTGCCAGCAGCTTGACGAGTGGGACAGGGTGGTATTTT. Its protein product is CASSLTSGTGWYF. Drawing the rest from reference TRBV11-2 and TRBJ2-3, the complete variable domain is EAGVAQSPRYKIIEKRQSVAFWCNPISGHATLYWYQQILGQGPKLLIQFQNNGVVDDSQLPKDRFSAERLKGVDSTLKIQPAKLEDSAVYLCASSLTSGTGWYFGPGTRLTVL.